A single T cell receptor (beta chain) is shown here with its context. Its antigen is as yet unknown. The donor cohort consisted entirely of Caucasian adults residing in Nashville, Tennessee. The data derive from a study of shared clonotypes between healthy human individuals. Whole-study findings and limits: Non-shared clonotypes had lower generation probabilities than those shared by all four donors. Generally, naive subsets (rather than memory subsets) showed larger estimated richness.

Only in-frame clones appear in the TCRdb table, and some are missing; sequencing was by immunoSEQ multiplex PCR. The sample consists of some 2,000,000 clones, 95% of them appearing once. This TCR was sampled from a man aged 18 to 30 in good health. Sequencing input: naive CD4+ T cells sorted from blood. Subset described: CD45RA+ positively selected.

CDR3 loop: CASSPMAPWGDFF. DNA of the CDR3: TGTGCCAGCAGTCCCATGGCCCCATGGGGTGATTTCTTT. The V and J genes are TRBV28 and TRBJ1-1; D is undetermined. V was trimmed by 5 bases and J by 13 bases, leaving 20 bases between them. The CDR3 runs 13 residues. Germline loops: CDR1 MDHEN, CDR2 SYDVKM. The variable domain in full, completed from reference TRBV28 and TRBJ1-1, reads DVKVTQSSRYLVKRTGEKVFLECVQDMDHENMFWYRQDPGLGLRLIYFSYDVKMKEKGDIPEGYSVSREKKERFSLILESASTNQTSMYLCASSPMAPWGDFFGQGTRLTVV.